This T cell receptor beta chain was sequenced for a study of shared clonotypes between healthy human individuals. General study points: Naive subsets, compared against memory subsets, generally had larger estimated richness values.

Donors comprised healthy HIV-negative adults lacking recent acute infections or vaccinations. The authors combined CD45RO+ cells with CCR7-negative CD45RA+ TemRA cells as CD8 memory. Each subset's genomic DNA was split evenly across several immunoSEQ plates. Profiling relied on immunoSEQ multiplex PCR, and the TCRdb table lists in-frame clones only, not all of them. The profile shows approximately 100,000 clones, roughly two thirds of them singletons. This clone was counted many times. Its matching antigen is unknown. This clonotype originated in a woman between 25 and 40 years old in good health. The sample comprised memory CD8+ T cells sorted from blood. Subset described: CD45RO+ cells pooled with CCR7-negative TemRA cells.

The CDR3 sequence is CASSPGHYNEQFF. In DNA, the CDR3 is TGTGCCAGCAGCCCGGGACATTACAATGAGCAGTTCTTC. The J gene is TRBJ2-1, the V gene TRBV6-5, with D possibly being TRBD1 (6 bases). The V end was cut by 6 bases, the J end by 4 bases, with 10 bases between. Germline assignment: CDR1 MNHEY and CDR2 SVGAGI. The length of the CDR3 is 13 residues.